This record looks at one T cell receptor beta chain sequence and its context. Its antigen is not known. The data are from a study of cytomegalovirus exposure and HLA in healthy donors. Study at large: Genetic ancestry analysis placed around four fifths of the 398 donors that were genotyped in the Caucasian-associated cluster.

Study-wide results and caveats: In a later analysis, roughly 17,000 TCR beta sequences were associated with HLA alleles at 0.05 false discovery rate. Cytomegalovirus-associated TCR beta chains were listed, numbering under 200. Trimming of TCR beta V- and J-genes showed a link, identified in a later analysis, to a missense DCLRE1C variant.

This CDR3 is 16 amino acids long. The V gene end was trimmed by 6 bases and the J gene end by 6 bases; junction bases not matched to a gene: 13. The germline V gene has CDR1 MNHEY and CDR2 SMNVEV (reference sequence). 13 Jbeta primers and 60 Vbeta primers were used for the PCR. Measured with immunoSEQ multiplex PCR; TCRdb has only the in-frame clones, and not every one. The sample lists 150,000 to 200,000 clones; 82% were seen once. The sequenced material came from PBMCs. This TCR came from a man in his fifties in good health and CMV-seropositive. The V gene is TRBV27, the J gene TRBJ2-4, with 8 bases identical to TRBD1. CDR3 sequence (DNA): TGTGCCAGCAGAAACAGGACAGGGACCCTGCTAAACATTCAGTACTTC. Protein: CASRNRTGTLLNIQYF.